The next 27 T cell receptor beta chains were all read from a single sample in a study of sequential checkpoint blockade in melanoma. Sequencing was performed with immunoSEQ multiplex PCR; in TCRdb, only in-frame clones are kept and a portion is missing. The sample has 7,000 to 9,500 clones, roughly 60% seen once. Documented treatment: randomized to nivolumab then ipilimumab (arm A) or the reverse (arm B). The sequenced sample was CD8+ T cells sorted from blood (inferred from file names), obtained from a patient given nivolumab and ipilimumab in sequence. Source of these receptors: a human donor with melanoma.

V gene TRBV7-8 combines with J gene TRBJ2-7, with D possibly TRBD1 on 6 matching bases. The ends were cut back, 1 base at V and 2 bases at J, with 9 bases in the middle. The CDR3 sequence is 14 residues long. The germline gives CDR1 SGHVS, CDR2 FQNEAQ. Here the CDR3 DNA reads TGTGCCAGCAGCTTAGTCGGGACACCCTACGAGCAGTACTTC. Translation gives CASSLVGTPYEQYF.

The V call is TRBV29-1, the J call TRBJ1-4; D is possibly TRBD1 (5 bases). The CDR3 spans 16 residues. The V gene lost 3 bases and the J gene lost 0 bases, with 14 bases spanning the gap. Per the germline V gene, CDR1 is SQVTM and CDR2 is ANQGSEA. In DNA, the CDR3 is TGCAGCGTTGAGTCGGCGGGGGATGCAACTAATGAAAAACTGTTTTTT. This sequence encodes CSVESAGDATNEKLFF.

The chain employs TRBV13 and TRBJ2-5; 8 positions match TRBD1. The end of the DNA is better explained by TRBJ2-7, so the J call may be wrong. The CDR3 totals 14 residues. CDR1 PRHDT and CDR2 FYEKMQ come from the germline V gene (reference sequence). CDR3 amino acids: CASTWTGSSYEQYF. The CDR3 DNA reads as TGTGCCAGCACCTGGACAGGGAGCTCCTACGAGCAGTACTTC.

This chain uses TRBV6-6 with TRBJ2-1; D possibly corresponds to TRBD1 (5 bases). With 0 bases removed from V and 7 bases from J, the gap between germline ends came to 16 bases. The CDR3 totals 16 residues. CDR1 and CDR2 (germline): MNHNY, SVGAGI (reference sequence). Written as DNA, the CDR3 is TGTGCCAGCAGTTACTCGACCAGGGCGCGGAGAAATGAGCAGTTCTTC. It encodes CASSYSTRARRNEQFF.

The rearrangement joins TRBV15 to TRBJ2-7, with D possibly TRBD1 on 7 matching bases. The CDR3 totals 15 residues. Germline V lookup: CDR1 LNHNV, CDR2 YYDKDF (reference sequence). The ends were cut back, 1 base at V and 1 base at J, with 11 bases in the middle. CDR3 in DNA: TGTGCCACCAGCAGAGGGGGGGACAGTTCCTACGAGCAGTACTTC. Translating it yields CATSRGGDSSYEQYF.

The genes are TRBV6-1 and TRBJ1-2; 7 nucleotides align to TRBD1. The trim removed 1 base at V and 5 bases at J, leaving 10 bases unmatched. This CDR3 spans 16 amino acids. Germline CDR1 MNHNS, CDR2 SASEGT. The CDR3, as DNA: TGTGCCAGCAGTGAAGAGGGGGCAGGGGAAGGGTATGGCTACACCTTC. Amino acids: CASSEEGAGEGYGYTF.

J is TRBJ2-7 and V is TRBV19; the match to TRBD1 covers 7 bases. V shed 5 bases, J shed 0 bases, and the junction held 4 bases outside the gene matches. CDR1 LNHDA and CDR2 SQIVND come from the germline V gene (reference sequence). CDR3 length: 14 residues. Here the CDR3 reads CASSLGQSSYEQYF. DNA of the CDR3: TGTGCCAGTAGTTTGGGACAGAGCTCCTACGAGCAGTACTTC.

The J gene is TRBJ2-3, the V gene TRBV4-3, with 11 nucleotides matching TRBD2. Trimming cost V 7 bases and J 2 bases; bases outside gene matches: 8. From germline, CDR1 is LGHNA and CDR2 YSLEER. The CDR3 length is 16 residues. DNA for the CDR3: TGCGCCAGCAAAGTATCTAGCGGGGGGTACACAGATACGCAGTATTTT. The encoded protein is CASKVSSGGYTDTQYF.

The chain joins TRBV27 to TRBJ2-7; D may be TRBD2 (5 bases). The CDR3 is 14 residues long. V gave up 3 bases and J gave up 2 bases, with 11 bases separating them. The V gene's germline CDR1 is MNHEY and CDR2 SMNVEV (reference sequence). The DNA for the CDR3 is TGTGCCAGCAGTTTGGCCGGGAAGACCTACGAGCAGTACTTC. Translation: CASSLAGKTYEQYF.

V gene TRBV5-1 combines with J gene TRBJ2-7; D ambiguous. This CDR3 region has 15 residues. Germline V gene data show CDR1 as SGHRS and CDR2 as YFSETQ. Between the trimmed V and J ends, which lost 0 bases and 0 bases, there was a span of 10 bases. The CDR3 DNA follows: TGCGCCAGCAGCTTGGGCTACGGTCCCTCCTACGAGCAGTACTTC. This codes for CASSLGYGPSYEQYF.

The table lists this clone with a few counts. V usage is TRBV6-4 and J usage is TRBJ1-1; D remains unclear. This CDR3 comprises 15 residues. CDR1 and CDR2 from the germline V gene are MRHNA and SNTAGT. V was shortened by 5 bases and J by 0 bases, with 13 bases between the two germline ends. CDR3 protein: CASSPLTSMNTEAFF. As DNA, the CDR3 is TGTGCCAGCAGTCCTCTGACAAGTATGAACACTGAAGCTTTCTTT.

V is TRBV4-1 and J is TRBJ1-1; no clear D gene. Deletions cut 1 base from V and 4 bases from J, with 4 bases between. Germline V gives CDR1 MGHRA, CDR2 YSYEKL. The CDR3 has 12 residues. Here the CDR3 reads CASSQGPTEAFF. The CDR3 region has the DNA TGCGCCAGCAGCCAAGGGCCCACTGAAGCTTTCTTT.

This rearrangement joins TRBV4-1 to TRBJ1-6; D possibly corresponds to TRBD1 (5 bases). V lost 1 base, J lost 10 bases, and 11 bases lay in between. The CDR3 extends over 14 amino acids. Germline CDR1 reads MGHRA; CDR2 reads YSYEKL. In nucleotides, the CDR3 is TGCGCCAGCAGCCAAGGTTCAGGGTACTCACCCCTCCACTTT. Translation: CASSQGSGYSPLHF.

This clone occurred a few times. Other nucleotide sequences in the sample specify the same CDR3. The chain uses TRBV4-2 and TRBJ1-1, with D perhaps matching TRBD1 (5 bases). From germline, CDR1 is LGHNA and CDR2 YNFKEQ. V lost 0 bases to trimming and J lost 6 bases, with 8 bases between them. This CDR3 comprises 13 residues. CDR3 sequence: CASSQDRGAEAFF. In nucleotides, the CDR3 is TGTGCCAGCAGCCAAGATCGGGGGGCTGAAGCTTTCTTT.

J is TRBJ2-7 and V is TRBV6-6, with TRBD2 matching 10 bases. This CDR3 region has 15 residues. CDR1 and CDR2 (germline): MNHNY, SVGAGI (reference sequence). After removal of 6 bases from V and 0 bases from J, the junction contained 5 bases not matched to a gene. The CDR3 bases are TGTGCCAGCAGGGGACTAGCGTCGAGCTCCTACGAGCAGTACTTC. Its translation is CASRGLASSSYEQYF.

The chain has TRBV9 and TRBJ1-4, with D maybe TRBD1 (5 bases). CDR3 length: 15 residues. The germline gives CDR1 SGDLS, CDR2 YYNGEE. V dropped 5 bases and J dropped 5 bases, with 16 bases sitting between them. The CDR3 is CASRLQGTRNEKLFF. CDR3 in DNA: TGTGCCAGCAGGTTGCAGGGTACAAGAAATGAAAAACTGTTTTTT. The variable domain in full, completed from reference TRBV9 and TRBJ1-4, reads DSGVTQTPKHLITATGQRVTLRCSPRSGDLSVYWYQQSLDQGLQFLIQYYNGEERAKGNILERFSAQQFPDLHSELNLSSLELGDSALYFCASRLQGTRNEKLFFGSGTQLSVL.

This rearrangement joins TRBV5-1 to TRBJ2-7; a weak D match, TRBD1 (6 bases). The CDR3 is made up of 13 amino acids. The germline V gene encodes CDR1 SGHRS and CDR2 YFSETQ. Trimming left V 3 bases short and J 6 bases short, with 13 bases between. CDR3 in amino acids: CASSSLTGSEQYF. The CDR3 coding sequence is TGCGCCAGCAGCTCCTTAACAGGGTCCGAGCAGTACTTC.

V and J are TRBV14 and TRBJ2-1, with 9 bases identical to TRBD1. Trimming at V came to 6 bases and at J to 1 base, leaving 4 bases not matched to a gene. This CDR3 comprises 15 residues. The germline gives CDR1 SGHDN, CDR2 FVKESK. CDR3 protein: CASRRTGESYNEQFF. CDR3 DNA: TGTGCCAGCAGACGGACAGGGGAATCCTACAATGAGCAGTTCTTC.

The chain is built from TRBV7-9 and TRBJ2-5; 9 positions match TRBD2. V was pared by 2 bases and J by 6 bases, with 16 bases of the junction left unmatched. Germline V gene sequence: CDR1 SEHNR, CDR2 FQNEAQ (reference sequence). The CDR3 is 18 residues long. The DNA for the CDR3 is TGTGCCAGCAGCTTATCAAGGCCCGGGACTAGCCTTAAAAAGACCCAGTACTTC. The encoded protein is CASSLSRPGTSLKKTQYF.

The chain combines TRBV5-1 with TRBJ2-7; D call uncertain. Trimming removed 4 bases at V and 0 bases at J, with 14 bases between. Per germline, CDR1 SGHRS and CDR2 YFSETQ. The CDR3 has 15 amino acids. Here the CDR3 reads CASSAERDNSYEQYF. The CDR3, as DNA: TGCGCCAGCAGCGCCGAACGAGACAACTCCTACGAGCAGTACTTC.

The chain employs TRBV2 and TRBJ2-7; 8 positions agree with TRBD2. Germline CDR1 and CDR2: SNHLY and FYNNEI. J lost 1 base, V lost 5 bases, and 16 bases had no gene match. The CDR3 totals 18 residues. The CDR3 DNA reads TGTGCCAGCAGTCAAACTTCCGGGGGGGGTACAGGGTCCTACGAGCAGTACTTC. It is translated as CASSQTSGGGTGSYEQYF.

This chain uses TRBV4-2 with TRBJ1-2; D may be TRBD1 (5 bases). The CDR3 is 17 amino acids. The germline gives CDR1 LGHNA, CDR2 YNFKEQ. Deletions cut 1 base from V and 1 base from J, with 16 bases between. DNA for the CDR3: TGTGCCAGCAGCCAAGGGCTCGGGGGTACCCTTAACTATGGCTACACCTTC. Encoded protein: CASSQGLGGTLNYGYTF.

Sample share makes this clone large (0.1 to 1%). The V and J genes are TRBV5-5 and TRBJ2-7; 7 positions match TRBD1. This CDR3 has 14 residues. V lost 4 bases and J lost 0; bases outside the gene matches: 4. CDR1 and CDR2 (germline): SGHKS, YYEKEE (reference sequence). The CDR3 protein is CASSGDSFSYEQYF. The CDR3, as DNA: TGTGCCAGCAGCGGGGACAGTTTCTCCTACGAGCAGTACTTC.

The chain uses TRBV27 and TRBJ1-6, with 7 bases lining up with TRBD1. V shed 0 bases, J shed 0 bases, and the junction held 2 bases outside the gene matches. The V gene's germline CDR1 is MNHEY and CDR2 SMNVEV (reference sequence). The CDR3 loop spans 17 amino acids. This chain's CDR3 is CASSLSTGSSYNSPLHF. DNA of the CDR3: TGTGCCAGCAGTTTATCGACAGGGAGCTCCTATAATTCACCCCTCCACTTT.

The V call is TRBV5-1, the J call TRBJ2-7; 9 nucleotides line up with TRBD1. With 4 bases clipped from V and 4 bases from J, the junction kept 6 bases outside the gene matches. There are 14 residues in the CDR3. The V gene's germline CDR1 is SGHRS and CDR2 YFSETQ. In DNA, the CDR3 is TGCGCCAGCAGCAAAAGGGACAGGGCTTACGAGCAGTACTTC. Translating it yields CASSKRDRAYEQYF.

This clone was found a few times. This chain connects TRBV6-5 to TRBJ2-7; D not resolved. The CDR3 sequence is 12 residues long. V shed 5 bases and J shed 2 bases, with 7 bases lying between them. Germline CDR1 and CDR2: MNHEY and SVGAGI. DNA of the CDR3: TGTGCCAGCAGTCCCAATCCCTACGAGCAGTACTTC. It yields the protein CASSPNPYEQYF.

The J gene is TRBJ1-6, the V gene TRBV4-1, with a weak D call TRBD1 (6 bases). The ends were cut back, 5 bases at V and 8 bases at J, with 22 bases in the middle. This CDR3 has 17 amino acids. Looked up from germline, CDR1 is MGHRA and CDR2 is YSYEKL. CDR3 coding DNA: TGCGCCAGCAGCAGACTAGGCGGGGGGCCCGTCGATTCACCCCTCCACTTT. Protein product: CASSRLGGGPVDSPLHF.